The rows below give T cell receptor beta chains drawn from one sample of a study of beta chain features in type 1 diabetes. Sequencing used immunoSEQ multiplex PCR; TCRdb keeps in-frame clones, though not all of them. Of approximately 250,000 clones in the sample, roughly 24% were seen once. Sequencing used naive CD4+ T cells from blood. Source of these receptors: a woman aged 25 to 39 with type 1 diabetes. CDR3s include the opening cysteine and the closing phenylalanine or tryptophan. Each record gives: D gene, V gene, J gene, clone size, CDR3 DNA, CDR3 protein. The D gene is left open where the match is weak. For some rows the clone size is stated as once, few or many, or as a class when expanded; others skip it.

>TRBD2|TRBV29-1|TRBJ2-1|few
TGCAGCGTTGCCGGGACTAGCGGGCCCTACAATGAGCAGTTCTTC
CSVAGTSGPYNEQFF
>.|TRBV29-1|TRBJ2-3|.
TGCAGCGGGGGGGAGTTCACAGATACGCAGTATTTT
CSGGEFTDTQYF
>TRBD2|TRBV14|TRBJ2-3|.
TGTGCCAGCAGCCTGAGACTAGCGGGCACAGATACGCAGTATTTT
CASSLRLAGTDTQYF
>TRBD2|TRBV7-2|TRBJ2-2|.
TGTGCCAGCAGCTTAGGCGGTAGCGGGAGTGACGGGGAGCTGTTTTTT
CASSLGGSGSDGELFF
>.|TRBV10-2|TRBJ2-1|few
TGCGCCAGCAGTGAGTCGACCGGGGAGCAGTTCTTC
CASSESTGEQFF
>.|TRBV4-1|TRBJ2-2|.
TGCGCCAGCAGCCAATCTAGGGACTGGCACACCGGGGAGCTGTTTTTT
CASSQSRDWHTGELFF
>TRBD1|TRBV5-6|TRBJ1-2|few
TGTGCCAGCAGCCGCGGACAGGGGGATGGCTACACCTTC
CASSRGQGDGYTF
>TRBD2|TRBV4-1|TRBJ2-5|.
TGCGCCAGCAGCCAAGAAGGGTTTAGCGGGAGGACCTTGCTGACAGAGACCCAGTACTTC
CASSQEGFSGRTLLTETQYF
>.|TRBV30|TRBJ1-2|.
TGTGCCTGGGGGCTGTATGGCTACACCTTC
CAWGLYGYTF
>.|TRBV30|TRBJ1-2|.
TGTGCCTGGAGTGCAGGACAGCTCTATGGCTACACCTTC
CAWSAGQLYGYTF
>.|TRBV9|TRBJ2-1|few
TGTGCCAGCAGCCCCCCGGCGAGGGGGAGTAATGAGCAGTTCTTC
CASSPPARGSNEQFF
>.|TRBV6-4|TRBJ2-1|.
TGTGCCAGCAGACCTGACAGGAGCTCCTACAATGAGCAGTTCTTC
CASRPDRSSYNEQFF
>TRBD1|TRBV28|TRBJ2-7|few
TGTGCCAGCAGTCCCCTCGGGCAGGGGGCCAGCGAGCAGTACTTC
CASSPLGQGASEQYF
>TRBD1|TRBV19|TRBJ1-2|.
TGTGCCAGTAGGAGGGACAGTTTCGATGGCTACACCTTC
CASRRDSFDGYTF
>.|TRBV2|TRBJ2-3|few
TGTGCCAGCCTGTTACACCTGAGGGATACGCAGTATTTT
CASLLHLRDTQYF
>.|TRBV29-1|TRBJ1-1|.
TGCAGCGTCGGGACACTCGAAGCTTTCTTT
CSVGTLEAFF
>TRBD1|TRBV6-6|TRBJ2-7|few
TGTGCCAGCAGCTCGACAGGGGCGTACGAGCAGTACTTC
CASSSTGAYEQYF
>.|TRBV9|TRBJ2-5|few
TGTGCCAGCAGCCCATACGGACAGGGAGGGGAGACCCAGTACTTC
CASSPYGQGGETQYF
>TRBD2|TRBV4-2|TRBJ2-1|few
TGTGCCAGCAGCCAAGTGGGCGGGAGCTCCTACAATGAGCAGTTCTTC
CASSQVGGSSYNEQFF
>.|TRBV9|TRBJ2-2|.
TGTGCCAGCAGCGTAGCACCCCCCAGCGTCGGAGCCGGGGAGCTGTTTTTT
CASSVAPPSVGAGELFF
>TRBD2|TRBV19|TRBJ2-1|.
TGTGCCAGTAGTATGTATAGCGGGGATTACAATGAGCAGTTCTTC
CASSMYSGDYNEQFF
>.|TRBV6-5|TRBJ2-1|few
TGTGCCACCTGCCGGGAATATAACAATGAGCAGTTCTTC
CATCREYNNEQFF
>.|TRBV18|TRBJ2-7|.
TGTGCCAGCTCACCAATGCCTGAGTCTACCTACGAGCAGTACTTC
CASSPMPESTYEQYF
>.|TRBV19|TRBJ2-7|.
TGTGCCAGTAGTGGACCTAGCTGGCTCGAGCAGTACTTC
CASSGPSWLEQYF
>TRBD2|TRBV2|TRBJ2-1|.
TGTGCCAGCAGTGAAAGGCGGGAGGGCGAGTTCTTC
CASSERREGEFF
>TRBD1|TRBV4-2|TRBJ1-5|.
TGTGCCAGCAGCCAAGACAGGGGGCTTTCGAGCCAGCCCCAGCATTTT
CASSQDRGLSSQPQHF
>TRBD2|TRBV28|TRBJ2-7|few
TGTGCCAGCAGGTCCCCTCGGACTAGCGGGTTGCCTTCCTACGAGCAGTACTTC
CASRSPRTSGLPSYEQYF
>.|TRBV4-1|TRBJ1-2|.
TGCGCCAGCAGCCAAGAGGCAGGGATCGGAAGCTATGGCTACACCTTC
CASSQEAGIGSYGYTF
>.|TRBV11-2|TRBJ2-5|.
TGTGCCAGTTCCCGGACAGAACTTCAAGAGACCCAGTACTTC
CASSRTELQETQYF
>TRBD2|TRBV28|TRBJ2-1|few
TGTGCCAGCAGTTTAGCGGGAGTAGCCTACAATGAGCAGTTCTTC
CASSLAGVAYNEQFF
>.|TRBV19|TRBJ1-5|.
TGTGCCAGTAGTATGCTTGGGGCCGTTCAGCCCCAGCATTTT
CASSMLGAVQPQHF
>.|TRBV11-1|TRBJ1-1|.
TGTGCCAGCAGCTTAGTCCAAGGAGCCCCCTATGCTTTCTTT
CASSLVQGAPYAFF
>.|TRBV20-1|TRBJ2-2|.
TGCAGTGCTTCCTATTCCGGGGAGCTGTTTTTT
CSASYSGELFF
>.|TRBV27|TRBJ2-7|few
TGTGCCAGCCCGCTCGAAACGGCCTACGAGCAGTACTTC
CASPLETAYEQYF
>.|TRBV30|TRBJ1-5|.
TGTGCCTGGAGTTGGACAGCGGATCAGCCCCAGCATTTT
CAWSWTADQPQHF
>TRBD2|TRBV5-6|TRBJ2-1|.
TGTGCCAGCAAAAATAGTCCTAGCGGGAACCCAATCTACAATGAGCAGTTCTTC
CASKNSPSGNPIYNEQFF
>TRBD1|TRBV28|TRBJ2-4|few
TGTGCCAGCAGATCCCCGCGGACAGGGATACAAAACATTCAGTACTTC
CASRSPRTGIQNIQYF
>.|TRBV18|TRBJ2-3|few
TGTGCCAGCTCACCACCGTTAGGACAAGGCACAGATACGCAGTATTTT
CASSPPLGQGTDTQYF
>TRBD1|TRBV19|TRBJ1-5|.
TGTGCCAGTAGTATAAGGGACAGCTCCAATGGGCCCCAGCATTTT
CASSIRDSSNGPQHF
>TRBD1|TRBV30|TRBJ1-1|.
TGTGCCCTTCGGAGGGAATGGGGACAGGGGCTTAGGGGCACTGAAGCTTTCTTT
CALRREWGQGLRGTEAFF
>TRBD2|TRBV4-1|TRBJ2-3|few
TGCGCCAGCAGCCAACAACTAGCGGGAGCGGATACGCAGTATTTT
CASSQQLAGADTQYF
>.|TRBV7-8|TRBJ2-7|few
TGTGCCAGCAGCTCCCTTTGGGGAGTTCGCTCCTACGAGCAGTACTTC
CASSSLWGVRSYEQYF
>TRBD2|TRBV7-2|TRBJ2-1|few
TGTGCCAGCAGCAAGGGACTAGCGGGAGTCAATGAGCAGTTCTTC
CASSKGLAGVNEQFF
>TRBD1|TRBV6-5|TRBJ1-5|.
TGTGCCAGCAGTTCCACAGGGGATCAGCCCCAGCATTTT
CASSSTGDQPQHF
>.|TRBV29-1|TRBJ1-1|few
TGCAGCGTTGAATACAGACTGAACACTGAAGCTTTCTTT
CSVEYRLNTEAFF
>.|TRBV7-9|TRBJ2-1|once
TGTGCCAGCAGCTTAGGTGGGGGGGCGGGTGAGCAGTTCTTC
CASSLGGGAGEQFF
>.|TRBV5-1|TRBJ1-5|.
TGCGCCAGCAGCTTTGGCGCAGGTCGCAATCAGCCCCAGCATTTT
CASSFGAGRNQPQHF
>.|TRBV9|TRBJ2-1|few
TGTGCCAGCAGCGTTTCTCCTACGAGTCTGAATGAGCAGTTCTTC
CASSVSPTSLNEQFF
>.|TRBV4-2|TRBJ2-1|few
TGTGCCAGCAGCCAAGGGGACACCTACAATGAGCAGTTCTTC
CASSQGDTYNEQFF
>.|TRBV19|TRBJ1-5|.
TGTGCCAGTAGTATCGGGAGTAACAATCAGCCCCAGCATTTT
CASSIGSNNQPQHF
>TRBD2|TRBV9|TRBJ2-1|few
TGTGCCAGCAGCATAGCGGGAGGGCGTAATGAGCAGTTCTTC
CASSIAGGRNEQFF
>.|TRBV4-1|TRBJ1-1|few
TGCGCCAGCAGCCAACCGAGTGCAGGGACTAGGATGAACACTGAAGCTTTCTTT
CASSQPSAGTRMNTEAFF